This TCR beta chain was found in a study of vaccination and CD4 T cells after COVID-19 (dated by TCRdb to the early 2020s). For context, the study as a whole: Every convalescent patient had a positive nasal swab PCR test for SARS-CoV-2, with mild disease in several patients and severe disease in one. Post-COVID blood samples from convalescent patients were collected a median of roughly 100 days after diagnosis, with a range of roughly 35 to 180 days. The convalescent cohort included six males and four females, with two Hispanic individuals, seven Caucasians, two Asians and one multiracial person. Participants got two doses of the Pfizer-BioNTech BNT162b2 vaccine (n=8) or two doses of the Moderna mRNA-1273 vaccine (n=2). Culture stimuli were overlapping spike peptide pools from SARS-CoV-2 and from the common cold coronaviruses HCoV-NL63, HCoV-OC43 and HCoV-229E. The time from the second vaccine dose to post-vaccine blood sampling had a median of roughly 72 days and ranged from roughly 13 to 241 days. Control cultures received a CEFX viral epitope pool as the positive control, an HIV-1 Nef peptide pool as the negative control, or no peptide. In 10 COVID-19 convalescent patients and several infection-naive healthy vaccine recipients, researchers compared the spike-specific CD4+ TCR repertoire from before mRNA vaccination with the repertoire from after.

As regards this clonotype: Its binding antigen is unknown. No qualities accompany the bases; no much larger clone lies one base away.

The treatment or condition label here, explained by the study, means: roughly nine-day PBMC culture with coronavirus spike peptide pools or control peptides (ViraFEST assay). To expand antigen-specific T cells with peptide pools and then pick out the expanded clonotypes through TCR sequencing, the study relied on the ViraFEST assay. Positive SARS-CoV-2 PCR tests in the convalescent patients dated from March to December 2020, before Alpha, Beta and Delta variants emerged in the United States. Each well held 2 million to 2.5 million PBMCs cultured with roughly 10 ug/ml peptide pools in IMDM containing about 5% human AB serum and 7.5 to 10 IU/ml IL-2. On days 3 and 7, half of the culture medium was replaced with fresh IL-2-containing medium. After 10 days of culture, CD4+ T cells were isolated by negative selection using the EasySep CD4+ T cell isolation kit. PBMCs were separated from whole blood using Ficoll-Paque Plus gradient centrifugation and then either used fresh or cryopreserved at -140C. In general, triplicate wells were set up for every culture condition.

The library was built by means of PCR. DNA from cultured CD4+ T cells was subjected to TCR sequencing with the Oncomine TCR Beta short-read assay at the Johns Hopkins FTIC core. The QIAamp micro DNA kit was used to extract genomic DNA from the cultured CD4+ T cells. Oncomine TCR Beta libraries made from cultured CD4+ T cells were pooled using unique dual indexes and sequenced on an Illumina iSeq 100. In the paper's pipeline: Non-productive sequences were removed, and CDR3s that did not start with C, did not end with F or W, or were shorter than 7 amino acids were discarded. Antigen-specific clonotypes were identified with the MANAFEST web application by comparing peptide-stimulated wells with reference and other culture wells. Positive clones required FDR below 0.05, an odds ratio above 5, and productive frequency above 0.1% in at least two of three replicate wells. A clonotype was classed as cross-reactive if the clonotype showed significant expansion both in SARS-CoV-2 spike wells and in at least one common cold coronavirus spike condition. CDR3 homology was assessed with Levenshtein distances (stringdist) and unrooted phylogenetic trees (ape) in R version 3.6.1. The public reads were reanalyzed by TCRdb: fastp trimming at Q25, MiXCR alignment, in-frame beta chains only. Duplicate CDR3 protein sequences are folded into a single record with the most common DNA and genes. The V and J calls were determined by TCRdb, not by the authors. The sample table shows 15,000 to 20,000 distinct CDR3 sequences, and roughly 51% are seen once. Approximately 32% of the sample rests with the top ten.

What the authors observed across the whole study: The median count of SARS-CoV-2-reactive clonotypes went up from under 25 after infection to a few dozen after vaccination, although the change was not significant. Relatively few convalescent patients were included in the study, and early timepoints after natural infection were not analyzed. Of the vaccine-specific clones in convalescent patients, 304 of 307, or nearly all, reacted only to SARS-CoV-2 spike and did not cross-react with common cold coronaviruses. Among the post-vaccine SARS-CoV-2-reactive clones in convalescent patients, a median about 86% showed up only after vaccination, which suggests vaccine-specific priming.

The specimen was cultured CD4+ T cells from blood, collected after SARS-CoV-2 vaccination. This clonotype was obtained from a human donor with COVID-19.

The bases read TGTGCCAGCAGTACTCGTGATACGCAGTATTTT. Its protein is CASSTRDTQYF. The chain is assembled from TRBV6-2 or TRBV6-3 and TRBJ2-3, with no D gene named confidently. The germline V gene provides CDR1 MNHEY and CDR2 SVGEGT. From its cysteine to its phenylalanine, the CDR3 spans 11 amino acids. Of the read, only the CDR3 DNA is kept; its 33 bases are in frame from base 1. V is clipped by 5 bases and J by 6 bases, and the sequence between their germline boundaries is 6 bases long.